This entry lists 25 T cell receptor beta chains sequenced from one sample in a study of blood T cell repertoires in COVID-19. Assay: immunoSEQ multiplex PCR; the TCRdb copy retains only in-frame clones and omits some. There are 150,000 to 200,000 clones in the sample; over 85% occur only once, and 15% to 20% lies in the top ten. Sample: peripheral blood. These receptors were obtained from a man aged 55 to 69 with active or convalescent COVID-19.

The rearrangement uses TRBV12-5 and TRBJ1-5; 7 nucleotides line up with TRBD1. The CDR3 is 14 amino acids. Germline CDR1 reads LGHNT; CDR2 reads FRNRAP. Trimming removed 2 bases from V and 6 bases from J; junction bases left unmatched: 4. The CDR3 is CASGLIQGGQPQHF. CDR3 in DNA: TGTGCTAGTGGTTTGATTCAGGGGGGTCAGCCCCAGCATTTT.

V gene TRBV19 combines with J gene TRBJ1-1, with TRBD1 matching over 9 bases. With V trimmed by 0 bases and J by 6 bases, 8 bases remained unmatched. The CDR3 has 16 residues. Germline V gene lookup returns CDR1 LNHDA and CDR2 SQIVND (reference sequence). CDR3 sequence reads: CASSIEGGTGMPEAFF. The CDR3, as DNA: TGTGCCAGTAGTATAGAGGGGGGGACAGGGATGCCTGAAGCTTTCTTT. Full variable domain (rest looked up from reference TRBV19 and TRBJ1-1): DGGITQSPKYLFRKEGQNVTLSCEQNLNHDAMYWYRQDPGQGLRLIYYSQIVNDFQKGDIAEGYSVSREKKESFPLTVTSAQKNPTAFYLCASSIEGGTGMPEAFFGQGTRLTVV.

The table lists this clone with a count of one. The V gene is TRBV19, the J gene TRBJ2-7; 9 positions agree with TRBD2. Germline CDR1 reads LNHDA; CDR2 reads SQIVND (reference sequence). With 4 bases clipped from V and 1 base from J, the junction kept 8 bases outside the gene matches. The CDR3 consists of 16 residues. The CDR3 DNA sequence: TGTGCCAGTAGTAGGACTAGACTAGCGGATTCCTACGAGCAGTACTTC. Translating it yields CASSRTRLADSYEQYF.

The genes are TRBV5-6 and TRBJ2-1; 8 bases align to TRBD1. This CDR3 is built from 15 residues. Germline CDR1 reads SGHDT; CDR2 reads YYEEEE. Trimming removed 2 bases from V and 3 bases from J; junction bases left unmatched: 4. CDR3 coding DNA: TGTGCCAGCAGCTTTCGGACAGGGAGCTACAATGAGCAGTTCTTC. This sequence encodes CASSFRTGSYNEQFF.

The chain employs TRBV5-4 and TRBJ2-5, with TRBD2 as a possible D gene (6 bases). V was shortened by 1 base and J by 5 bases, with 18 bases between the two germline ends. This CDR3 is 16 amino acids long. The germline V gene encodes CDR1 SGHNT and CDR2 YYREEE (reference sequence). The CDR3 spells CASSLRGKGRGETQYF. As DNA, the CDR3 is TGTGCCAGCAGCTTGCGGGGGAAGGGTAGAGGGGAGACCCAGTACTTC.

The chain carries TRBV5-4 and TRBJ1-2, with 8 bases fitting TRBD1. The CDR3 spans 15 residues. Germline assignment: CDR1 SGHNT and CDR2 YYREEE (reference sequence). V lost 0 bases and J lost 2; bases outside the gene matches: 3. CDR3 residues: CASSLARTGNYGYTF. In nucleotides, the CDR3 is TGTGCCAGCAGCTTGGCCCGGACAGGGAACTATGGCTACACCTTC. Complete variable domain (other parts from reference TRBV5-4 and TRBJ1-2): ETGVTQSPTHLIKTRGQQVTLRCSSQSGHNTVSWYQQALGQGPQFIFQYYREEENGRGNFPPRFSGLQFPNYSSELNVNALELDDSALYLCASSLARTGNYGYTFGSGTRLTVV.

The V and J genes are TRBV19 and TRBJ2-3; tentative D call: TRBD1 (6 bases). Germline values: CDR1 LNHDA, CDR2 SQIVND (reference sequence). This CDR3 spans 15 amino acids. Trimming stripped 4 bases from V and 0 bases from J, with 11 bases between. The CDR3 loop is CASSRGQGSTDTQYF. CDR3 DNA sequence: TGTGCCAGTAGTAGGGGCCAGGGGAGCACAGATACGCAGTATTTT.

This chain joins TRBV6-2 or TRBV6-3 and TRBJ1-2, with D perhaps TRBD1 (5 bases). CDR3 length: 16 residues. Germline-derived CDR1 and CDR2 are MNHEY and SVGEGT. The V and J ends lost 5 bases and 0 bases respectively, with 16 bases between them. CDR3 coding DNA: TGTGCCAGCAGTCTCTATCAGGGTTTCGCTAACTATGGCTACACCTTC. Residues: CASSLYQGFANYGYTF.

The rearrangement joins TRBV5-4 to TRBJ1-4; 8 bases align to TRBD1. The CDR3 extends over 14 amino acids. Germline lookup yields CDR1 SGHNT and CDR2 YYREEE (reference sequence). With V trimmed by 4 bases and J by 4 bases, 3 bases remained unmatched. DNA of the CDR3: TGTGCCAGCAGCACGACAGGGGATAATGAAAAACTGTTTTTT. It encodes CASSTTGDNEKLFF.

This chain uses TRBV5-1 with TRBJ2-2, with D possibly matching TRBD1 (6 bases). This CDR3 has 14 amino acids. CDR1 SGHRS and CDR2 YFSETQ come from the germline V gene. The V end lost 1 base, the J end lost 4 bases, and 8 bases lay between the germline ends. CDR3 region: CASSLRRGTGELFF. DNA for the CDR3: TGCGCCAGCAGCTTGCGCAGGGGCACCGGGGAGCTGTTTTTT.

The chain uses TRBV14 and TRBJ1-2; D not resolved. This CDR3 contains 16 residues. Trimming stripped 4 bases from V and 4 bases from J, with 19 bases between. The V gene's germline CDR1 is SGHDN and CDR2 FVKESK. CDR3 residues: CASSRLDNPTGYGYTF. In DNA form, the CDR3 reads TGTGCCAGCAGCCGGCTTGACAACCCCACTGGCTATGGCTACACCTTC.

The chain links TRBV28 to TRBJ1-1; perhaps TRBD1 as D (5 bases). Germline CDR1 reads MDHEN; CDR2 reads SYDVKM. This CDR3 spans 16 amino acids. The V end lost 3 bases, the J end lost 3 bases, and 17 bases lay between the germline ends. The CDR3: CASSFVGARVYTEAFF. CDR3 nucleotides: TGTGCCAGCAGTTTTGTAGGGGCTCGCGTTTACACTGAAGCTTTCTTT.

Only a few counts were recorded for this clone. The J gene is TRBJ1-4, the V gene TRBV12-5; 7 bases match TRBD1. Looked up from germline, CDR1 is LGHNT and CDR2 is FRNRAP. J lost 4 bases, V lost 1 base, and 12 bases had no gene match. The CDR3 runs to 18 residues. This chain's CDR3 is CASGLGPPGTAFNEKLFF. The DNA for the CDR3 is TGTGCTAGTGGTTTGGGTCCCCCCGGGACAGCGTTTAATGAAAAACTGTTTTTT.

The V call is TRBV7-2, the J call TRBJ2-5, with D hard to call. Trimming stripped 5 bases from V and 0 bases from J, with 10 bases between. The CDR3 has 14 amino acids. Per the germline V gene, CDR1 is SGHTA and CDR2 is FQGNSA. The DNA of the CDR3 is TGTGCCAGCAGCCCGGAGACCTACCAAGAGACCCAGTACTTC. Protein sequence: CASSPETYQETQYF.

The rearrangement joins TRBV15 to TRBJ2-5; perhaps TRBD1 as D (5 bases). Deletions cut 5 bases from V and 5 bases from J, with 12 bases between. Germline V gene data show CDR1 as LNHNV and CDR2 as YYDKDF (reference sequence). This CDR3 contains 13 residues. In DNA form, the CDR3 reads TGTGCCACCAGCGTACAAAACAGGGAGACCCAGTACTTC. Its translation: CATSVQNRETQYF.

The V gene is TRBV6-5, the J gene TRBJ1-1; possible D gene TRBD1, 6 bases. The V and J ends lost 5 bases and 1 base respectively, with 14 bases between them. In germline, CDR1 is MNHEY, CDR2 SVGAGI. The CDR3 contains 15 residues. CDR3 DNA sequence: TGTGCCAGCAGTCAGGCAGGGGCTGGGAACACTGAAGCTTTCTTT. It yields the protein CASSQAGAGNTEAFF.

The V and J genes are TRBV15 and TRBJ1-2; tentative D call: TRBD1 (6 bases). In germline, CDR1 is LNHNV, CDR2 YYDKDF (reference sequence). This CDR3 spans 14 amino acids. V lost 5 bases to trimming and J lost 8 bases, with 18 bases between them. The CDR3 DNA is TGTGCCACCAGCTCCCGAAGAACAGGGACCGGCTACACCTTC. This encodes CATSSRRTGTGYTF.

This clone was found once. The rearrangement uses TRBV12-3 or TRBV12-4 and TRBJ2-5; maybe TRBD2 (5 bases). Trimming shortened V by 6 bases and J by 5 bases, and 13 bases separated the two germline ends. CDR3 length: 13 amino acids. For the CDR3, the DNA is TGTGCCAGCAGAGGAAGCGGAAGTGAGACCCAGTACTTC. Translating gives CASRGSGSETQYF.

This clone was counted between two and nine times. The chain has TRBV6-1 and TRBJ2-7, with 9 bases identical to TRBD1. With 6 bases clipped from V and 3 bases from J, the junction kept 12 bases outside the gene matches. The CDR3 covers 16 residues. CDR1 and CDR2 from the germline V gene are MNHNS and SASEGT. CDR3 nucleotide sequence: TGTGCCAGCAGGGAACCGGGACAGGGTGGGGTCTACGAGCAGTACTTC. As protein: CASREPGQGGVYEQYF.

This clone was recorded once. The chain links TRBV6-5 to TRBJ1-2; possible D gene TRBD1, 5 bases. Trimming cost V 7 bases and J 3 bases, with 18 bases left between them. Germline V gene sequence: CDR1 MNHEY, CDR2 SVGAGI. The CDR3 sequence is 15 residues long. Here the CDR3 reads CASIPPVGGDYGYTF. The CDR3 DNA is TGTGCCAGCATCCCCCCCGTGGGGGGAGACTATGGCTACACCTTC.

The chain is built from TRBV10-2 and TRBJ2-1; the match to TRBD1 covers 8 bases. The CDR3 is 14 residues long. J lost 6 bases, V lost 3 bases, and 4 bases had no gene match. From germline, CDR1 is WSHSY and CDR2 SAAADI. CDR3 DNA sequence: TGCGCCAGCAGTGATCTGGACAGGGTCAATGAGCAGTTCTTC. As protein: CASSDLDRVNEQFF.

This chain links TRBV6-5 with TRBJ1-6; unclear D gene. V was pared by 10 bases and J by 6 bases, with 13 bases between. Germline CDR1 reads MNHEY; CDR2 reads SVGAGI. This CDR3 contains 13 residues. The CDR3 reads CATRLGVNSPLHF. CDR3 bases: TGTGCCACCCGCCTAGGAGTTAATTCACCCCTCCACTTT.

The chain links TRBV6-5 to TRBJ1-5; 7 positions match TRBD1. CDR1 is MNHEY and CDR2 is SVGAGI in the germline V gene. This CDR3 contains 14 residues. V lost 8 bases to trimming and J lost 5 bases; unmatched junction nucleotides: 9. CDR3 nucleotides: TGTGCCAGCCATCCGAGGCAGGGGGATCAGCCCCAGCATTTT. This sequence encodes CASHPRQGDQPQHF.

This chain uses TRBV27 with TRBJ1-1; no reliable D call. Germline CDR1 is MNHEY and CDR2 is SMNVEV (reference sequence). This CDR3 has 13 residues. The V end lost 3 bases, the J end lost 2 bases, and 7 bases lay between the germline ends. The CDR3 DNA is TGTGCCAGCAGTTTTACTGTTAACACTGAAGCTTTCTTT. Protein sequence: CASSFTVNTEAFF.

The chain recombines TRBV27 with TRBJ1-2; D remains unclear. Trimming took 1 base from V and 8 from J, leaving 11 bases between them. This CDR3 contains 13 residues. CDR1 is MNHEY, CDR2 SMNVEV, per germline (reference sequence). The chain's CDR3 is CASSLLGGLGYTF. The CDR3 DNA sequence: TGTGCCAGCAGTTTATTAGGAGGGCTCGGCTACACCTTC.